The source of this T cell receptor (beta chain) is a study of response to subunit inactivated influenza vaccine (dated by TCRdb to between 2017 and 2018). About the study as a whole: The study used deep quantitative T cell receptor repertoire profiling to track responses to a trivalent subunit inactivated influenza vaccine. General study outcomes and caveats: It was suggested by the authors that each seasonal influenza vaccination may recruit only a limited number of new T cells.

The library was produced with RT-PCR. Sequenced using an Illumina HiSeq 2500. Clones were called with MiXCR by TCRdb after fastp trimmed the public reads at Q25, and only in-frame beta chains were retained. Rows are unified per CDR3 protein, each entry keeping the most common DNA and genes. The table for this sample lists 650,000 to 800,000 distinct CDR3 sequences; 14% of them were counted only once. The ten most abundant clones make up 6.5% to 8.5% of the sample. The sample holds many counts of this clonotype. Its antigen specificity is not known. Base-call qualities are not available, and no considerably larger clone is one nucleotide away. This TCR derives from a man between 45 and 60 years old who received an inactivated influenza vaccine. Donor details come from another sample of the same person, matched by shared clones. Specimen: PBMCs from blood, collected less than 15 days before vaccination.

The bases read TGTGCCAGCAGTTTATTTCGCGGGTTCTACTACGAGCAGTACTTC. Translated, this gives CASSLFRGFYYEQYF. The chain is encoded by TRBV28 joined to TRBJ2-7; TRBD2 could be the D gene, as 5 bases match. The CDR1 and CDR2 encoded by the germline V gene are MDHEN and SYDVKM. The CDR3 sequence holds 15 residues, the cysteine and phenylalanine included. Only the CDR3 DNA stays, 45 bases, in frame from base 1. V is reduced by 1 base and J by 3 bases, leaving a spacing of 13 bases between them.